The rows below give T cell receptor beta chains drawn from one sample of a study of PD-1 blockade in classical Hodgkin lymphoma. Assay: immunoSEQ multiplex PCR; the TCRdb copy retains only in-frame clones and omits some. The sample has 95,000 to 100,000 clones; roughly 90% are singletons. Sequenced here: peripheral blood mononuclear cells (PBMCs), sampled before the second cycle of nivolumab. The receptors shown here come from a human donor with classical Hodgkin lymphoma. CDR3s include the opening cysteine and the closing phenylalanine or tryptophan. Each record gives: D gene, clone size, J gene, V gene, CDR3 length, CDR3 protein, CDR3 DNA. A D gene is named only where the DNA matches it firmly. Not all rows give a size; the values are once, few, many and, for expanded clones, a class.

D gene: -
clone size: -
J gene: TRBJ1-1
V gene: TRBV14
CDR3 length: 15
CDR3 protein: CASSLIHRDSYEAFF
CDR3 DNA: TGTGCCAGCAGCCTTATACACCGGGACTCCTATGAAGCTTTCTTT

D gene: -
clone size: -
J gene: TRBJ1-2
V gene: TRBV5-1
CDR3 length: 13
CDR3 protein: CASNRDTDYGYTF
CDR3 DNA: TGCGCCAGCAACAGGGACACCGACTATGGCTACACCTTC

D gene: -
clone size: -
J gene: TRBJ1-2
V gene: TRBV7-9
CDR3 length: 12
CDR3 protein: CASSLEGTGYTF
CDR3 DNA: TGTGCCAGCAGCTTAGAGGGGACTGGCTACACCTTC

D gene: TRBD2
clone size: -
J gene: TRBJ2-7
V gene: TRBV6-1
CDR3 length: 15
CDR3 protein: CASSEGLAVSYEQYF
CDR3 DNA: TGTGCCAGCAGTGAGGGACTAGCGGTTTCCTACGAGCAGTACTTC

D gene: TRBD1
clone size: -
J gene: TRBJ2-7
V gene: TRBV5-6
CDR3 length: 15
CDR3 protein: CASSPLAGQGYEQYF
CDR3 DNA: TGTGCCAGCAGCCCGTTGGCAGGACAGGGGTACGAGCAGTACTTC

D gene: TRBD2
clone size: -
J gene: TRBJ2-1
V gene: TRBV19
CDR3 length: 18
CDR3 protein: CASSPPTGLAGSKNEQFF
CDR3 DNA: TGTGCCAGTAGTCCGCCGACTGGCCTAGCGGGGTCGAAGAATGAGCAGTTCTTC

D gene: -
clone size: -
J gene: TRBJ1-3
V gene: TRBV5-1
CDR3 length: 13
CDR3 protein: CASGTESGNTIYF
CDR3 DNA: TGCGCCAGCGGGACCGAATCTGGAAACACCATATATTTT

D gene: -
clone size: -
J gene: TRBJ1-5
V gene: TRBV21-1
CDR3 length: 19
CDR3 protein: CASSKGGTGPSYSNQPQHF
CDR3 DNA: TGTGCCAGCAGCAAAGGTGGGACAGGGCCCTCATATAGCAATCAGCCCCAGCATTTT

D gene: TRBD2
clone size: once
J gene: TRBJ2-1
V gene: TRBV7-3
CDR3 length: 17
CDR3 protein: CASSLIPTSGGAWEQFF
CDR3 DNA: TGTGCCAGCAGCTTAATACCCACTAGCGGGGGGGCCTGGGAGCAGTTCTTC

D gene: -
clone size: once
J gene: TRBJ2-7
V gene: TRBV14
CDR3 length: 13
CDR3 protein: CASSQVWEREQYF
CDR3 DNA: TGTGCCAGCAGCCAAGTATGGGAAAGGGAGCAGTACTTC

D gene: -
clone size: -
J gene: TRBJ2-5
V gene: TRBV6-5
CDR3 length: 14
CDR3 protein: CASSELGLGETQYF
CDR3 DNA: TGTGCCAGCAGTGAACTCGGACTGGGGGAGACCCAGTACTTC

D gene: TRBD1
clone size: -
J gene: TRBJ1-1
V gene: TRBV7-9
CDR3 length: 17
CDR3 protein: CASSPWGARGMNTEAFF
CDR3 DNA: TGTGCCAGCAGCCCTTGGGGGGCCAGGGGGATGAACACTGAAGCTTTCTTT

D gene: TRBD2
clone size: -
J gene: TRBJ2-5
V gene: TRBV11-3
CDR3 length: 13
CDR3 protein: CASSFGGEETQYF
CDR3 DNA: TGTGCCAGCAGCTTTGGGGGGGAAGAGACCCAGTACTTC

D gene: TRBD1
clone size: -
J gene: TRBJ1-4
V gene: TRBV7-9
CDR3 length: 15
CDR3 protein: CASSLGQGASEKLFF
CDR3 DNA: TGTGCCAGCAGCTTAGGACAGGGGGCTTCGGAAAAACTGTTTTTT

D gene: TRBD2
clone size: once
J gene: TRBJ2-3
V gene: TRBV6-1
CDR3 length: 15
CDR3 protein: CASSLLADYTDTQYF
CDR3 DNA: TGTGCCAGCAGTCTACTAGCGGATTACACAGATACGCAGTATTTT

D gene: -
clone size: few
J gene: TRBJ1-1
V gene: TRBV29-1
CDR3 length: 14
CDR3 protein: CSGATGHMNTEAFF
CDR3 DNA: TGCAGCGGTGCCACGGGACACATGAACACTGAAGCTTTCTTT

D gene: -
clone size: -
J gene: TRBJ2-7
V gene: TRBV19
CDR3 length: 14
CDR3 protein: CATGQGVVGYEQYF
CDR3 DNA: TGTGCCACCGGCCAGGGAGTCGTGGGGTACGAGCAGTACTTC

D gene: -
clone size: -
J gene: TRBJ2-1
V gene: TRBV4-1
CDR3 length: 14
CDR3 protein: CASNLGLDFNEQFF
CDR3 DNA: TGCGCCAGCAACCTCGGGCTAGATTTCAATGAGCAGTTCTTC

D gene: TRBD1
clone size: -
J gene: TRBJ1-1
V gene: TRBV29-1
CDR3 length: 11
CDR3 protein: CSAPGTGEAFF
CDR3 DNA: TGCAGCGCCCCCGGGACAGGGGAAGCTTTCTTT

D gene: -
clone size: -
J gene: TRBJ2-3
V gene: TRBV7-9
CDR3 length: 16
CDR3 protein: CASSLWTVRVGDTQYF
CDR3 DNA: TGTGCCAGCAGCTTATGGACGGTCCGGGTCGGAGATACGCAGTATTTT